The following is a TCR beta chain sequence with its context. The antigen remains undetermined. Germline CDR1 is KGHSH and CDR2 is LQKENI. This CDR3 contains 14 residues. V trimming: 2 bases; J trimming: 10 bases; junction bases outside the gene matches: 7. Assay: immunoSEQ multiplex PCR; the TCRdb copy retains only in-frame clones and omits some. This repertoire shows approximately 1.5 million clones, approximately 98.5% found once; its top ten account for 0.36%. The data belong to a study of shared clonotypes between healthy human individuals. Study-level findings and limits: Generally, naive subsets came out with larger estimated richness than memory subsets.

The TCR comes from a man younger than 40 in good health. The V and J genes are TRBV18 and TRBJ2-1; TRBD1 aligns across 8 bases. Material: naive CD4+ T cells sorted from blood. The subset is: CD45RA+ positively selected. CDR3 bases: TGTGCCAGCTCACCAGACAGGGGCGCTGGAGAGCAGTTCTTC. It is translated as CASSPDRGAGEQFF.